This TCR beta chain was captured in a study of T cells in Graves' hyperthyroidism and ophthalmopathy. General study results and limits: Separating ophthalmopathy from stable hyperthyroidism was achieved by a 13 V-J model. In blood, most of the thyroid clonotypes expanded above 0.001 were also present. The model made its ophthalmopathy prediction, and onset followed a median approximately 6 months later.

For this clonotype: No antigen is known for it. Just one base apart from a much larger clone, this may be a read error.

Researchers barred patients who had uncontrolled infection, other autoimmune disease, pregnancy or lactation. The CDR3 length is 14 residues. Germline V CDR1 and CDR2: SGHTA, FQGTGA. The V gene lost 2 bases and the J gene lost 8 bases, with 15 bases spanning the gap. TCR beta CDR3 region amplification was performed from RNA transcripts. A first-round RT-PCR of the TCR CDR3 used the HTBI primer set. One entry per CDR3 protein, called by TCRdb with MiXCR from the multiplex PCR reads. The table shows over 650,000 distinct CDR3 sequences, with less than 45% occurring only once. The material sequenced was peripheral blood or thyroid tissue (not recorded which). The rearrangement uses TRBV7-3 and TRBJ1-1; unclear D gene. The TCR originated in an adult man with Graves' disease, either hyperthyroidism or ophthalmopathy (not recorded which). As DNA, the CDR3 is TGTGCCAGCAGCTTAGGTGTTGGGCAGGCCGAAGCTTTCTTT. As protein: CASSLGVGQAEAFF.